The 7 T cell receptor beta chains presented below share a single source sample, sequenced in a study of cytomegalovirus exposure and HLA in healthy donors. Amplification used 60 Vbeta primers and 13 Jbeta primers. Libraries were prepared by immunoSEQ multiplex PCR; TCRdb keeps only in-frame clonotypes and omits some of them. The sample lists 130,000 to 150,000 clones, around 73% occurring once. Sequencing was carried out using PBMCs. These receptors were obtained from a middle-aged woman in good health and CMV-seronegative.

V usage is TRBV15 and J usage is TRBJ1-5; possible D gene TRBD1, 6 bases. From germline, CDR1 is LNHNV and CDR2 YYDKDF (reference sequence). This CDR3 comprises 16 residues. V was clipped by 3 bases and J by 0 bases, with 12 bases between them. The CDR3 nucleotides are TGTGCCACCAGCAGGGACAGACTTTATAGCAATCAGCCCCAGCATTTT. Its translation: CATSRDRLYSNQPQHF.

V is TRBV27 and J is TRBJ1-5; weak D call: TRBD1 (5 bases). This CDR3 contains 13 residues. V lost 8 bases and J lost 4, with 12 bases in between. Looked up from germline, CDR1 is MNHEY and CDR2 is SMNVEV (reference sequence). CDR3 loop: CASGGLSNQPQHF. CDR3 sequence (DNA): TGTGCCAGCGGGGGACTCTCTAATCAGCCCCAGCATTTT.

CDR3 loop: CASSEPPSGVYNEQFF. DNA of the CDR3: TGTGCCAGCAGTGAACCCCCTAGCGGGGTTTACAATGAGCAGTTCTTC. The rearrangement joins TRBV2 to TRBJ2-1; 9 positions match TRBD2. Germline trimming cut 2 bases from V and 4 bases from J; bases unmatched to any gene: 6. This CDR3 is 16 amino acids long. Germline values: CDR1 SNHLY, CDR2 FYNNEI.

A word on this clone: This sample also contains other DNA sequences that code for the same CDR3. The V and J genes are TRBV2 and TRBJ1-2, with a weak D call TRBD1 (6 bases). The CDR3 totals 13 residues. V gave up 2 bases and J gave up 4 bases, with 8 bases separating them. Germline CDR1 SNHLY, CDR2 FYNNEI. The CDR3 spells CASSEKGGYGYTF. DNA for the CDR3: TGTGCCAGCAGTGAAAAAGGGGGCTATGGCTACACCTTC.

This clone was counted once. This rearrangement joins TRBV29-1 to TRBJ2-3; TRBD2 matches at 7 bases. Trimming took 7 bases from V and 0 from J; bases not matched to a gene: 4. The CDR3 loop spans 13 amino acids. The V gene's germline CDR1 is SQVTM and CDR2 ANQGSEA. CDR3 in DNA: TGCAGCGGTGGGAGGGCTAGCACAGATACGCAGTATTTT. It specifies CSGGRASTDTQYF.

The table lists this clone with a few counts. The chain employs TRBV2 and TRBJ1-1; weak D call: TRBD1 (5 bases). The CDR3 sequence is 15 residues long. Germline assignment: CDR1 SNHLY and CDR2 FYNNEI. Trimming stripped 2 bases from V and 8 bases from J, with 18 bases between. The CDR3 here is CASSETGGSGTEAFF. CDR3 nucleotides: TGTGCCAGCAGTGAAACGGGGGGATCCGGGACGGAAGCTTTCTTT.

CDR3 DNA sequence: TGTGCCAGCAGCGTAGCGGCGGGGGGGCTGGCAGATACGCAGTATTTT. It specifies CASSVAAGGLADTQYF. The chain is built from TRBV9 and TRBJ2-3, with TRBD2 matching over 9 bases. From germline, CDR1 is SGDLS and CDR2 YYNGEE. The CDR3 length is 16 residues. Germline trimming cut 0 bases from V and 4 bases from J; bases unmatched to any gene: 6.